This T cell receptor (beta chain) appears in the sequencing data of a study of T cell repertoires in cytomegalovirus infection. Looking at the study overall: Public TCR beta signatures were indicative of both CMV infection and a matching HLA type.

TCRdb re-derived calls from the reads in MiXCR, one entry per CDR3 protein. Found here are approximately 500,000 distinct CDR3 sequences, 15% to 20% of them singletons; the top ten hold more than 20%. Study results and limitations: Cumulated frequencies of public TCR beta families served to identify carriers of CMV plus the relevant HLA. Dominating the ex vivo response were HLA-C-restricted CMV-specific TCR beta clonotypes.

This clonotype was picked up many times. The antigen remains undetermined. This TCR came from a human donor in good health (CMV status not recorded). Some clones in this sample may be carry-over from other donors' samples. Material for sequencing was CD8+ T cells from PBMCs.

The chain's CDR3 is CASSLKYEQYF. Written as DNA, the CDR3 is TGTGCCAGCAGCCTTAAATACGAGCAGTACTTC. This chain uses TRBV12-3 or TRBV12-4 with TRBJ2-7; D unclear. Trimming pared 6 bases from V and 4 bases from J, leaving 7 bases between. This CDR3 has 11 residues.